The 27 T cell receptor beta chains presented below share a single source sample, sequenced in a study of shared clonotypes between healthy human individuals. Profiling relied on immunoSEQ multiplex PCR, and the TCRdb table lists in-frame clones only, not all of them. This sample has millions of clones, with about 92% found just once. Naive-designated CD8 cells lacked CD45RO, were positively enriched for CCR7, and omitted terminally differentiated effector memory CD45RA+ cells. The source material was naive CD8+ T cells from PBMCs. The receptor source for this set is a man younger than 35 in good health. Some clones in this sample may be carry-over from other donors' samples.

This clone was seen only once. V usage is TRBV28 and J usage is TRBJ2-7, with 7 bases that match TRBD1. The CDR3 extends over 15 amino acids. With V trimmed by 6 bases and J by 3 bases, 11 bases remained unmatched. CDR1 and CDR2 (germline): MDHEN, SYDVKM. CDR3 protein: CASSYRGSGLYEQYF. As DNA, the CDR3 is TGTGCCAGCAGCTACAGGGGATCAGGCCTCTACGAGCAGTACTTC.

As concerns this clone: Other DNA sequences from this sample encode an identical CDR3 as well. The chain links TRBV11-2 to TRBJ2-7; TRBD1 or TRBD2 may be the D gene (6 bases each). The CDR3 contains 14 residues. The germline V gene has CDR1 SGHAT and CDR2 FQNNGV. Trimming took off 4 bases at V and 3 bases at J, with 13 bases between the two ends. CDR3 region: CASSSRDTFYEQYF. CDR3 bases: TGTGCCAGCAGCTCGCGGGACACCTTCTACGAGCAGTACTTC.

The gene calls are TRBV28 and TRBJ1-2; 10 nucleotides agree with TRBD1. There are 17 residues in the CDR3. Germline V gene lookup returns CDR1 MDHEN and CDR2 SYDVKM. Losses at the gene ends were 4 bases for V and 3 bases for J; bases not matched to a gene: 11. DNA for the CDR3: TGTGCCAGCAGTTCGAGACGGACAGGGGGAAAGTACTATGGCTACACCTTC. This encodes CASSSRRTGGKYYGYTF.

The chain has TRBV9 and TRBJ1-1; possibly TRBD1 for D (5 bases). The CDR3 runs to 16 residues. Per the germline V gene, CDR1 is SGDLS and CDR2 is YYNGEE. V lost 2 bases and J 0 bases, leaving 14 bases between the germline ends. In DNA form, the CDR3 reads TGTGCCAGCAGCGTCACAGGACTCAGCATGAACACTGAAGCTTTCTTT. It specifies CASSVTGLSMNTEAFF.

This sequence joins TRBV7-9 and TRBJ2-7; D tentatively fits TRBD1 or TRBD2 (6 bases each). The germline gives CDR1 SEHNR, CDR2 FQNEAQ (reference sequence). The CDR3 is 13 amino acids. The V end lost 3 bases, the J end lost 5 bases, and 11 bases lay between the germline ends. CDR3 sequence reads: CASSLRDIDEQYF. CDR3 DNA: TGTGCCAGCAGCTTGCGGGACATCGACGAGCAGTACTTC.

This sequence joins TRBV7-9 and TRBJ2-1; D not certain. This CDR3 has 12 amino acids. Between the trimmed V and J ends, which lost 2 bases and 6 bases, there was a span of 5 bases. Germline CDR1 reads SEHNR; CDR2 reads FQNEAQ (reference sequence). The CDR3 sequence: CASSLKVNEQFF. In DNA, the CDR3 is TGTGCCAGCAGCTTAAAAGTCAATGAGCAGTTCTTC.

CDR3 nucleotides: TGCGCCAGCAGTGAACTTTGCGCGAGGGACACTGAAGCTTTCTTT. It is translated as CASSELCARDTEAFF. The V and J genes are TRBV10-1 and TRBJ1-1; D remains ambiguous. The V and J ends lost 3 bases and 3 bases respectively, with 14 bases between them. Germline V gene sequence: CDR1 WNHNN, CDR2 SYGVQD (reference sequence). The length of the CDR3 is 15 residues.

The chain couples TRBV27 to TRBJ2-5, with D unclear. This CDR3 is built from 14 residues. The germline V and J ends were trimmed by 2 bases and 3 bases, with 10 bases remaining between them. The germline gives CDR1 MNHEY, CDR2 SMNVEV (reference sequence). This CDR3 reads CASSLLGQKETQYF. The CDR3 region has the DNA TGTGCCAGCAGTTTACTAGGGCAGAAAGAGACCCAGTACTTC.

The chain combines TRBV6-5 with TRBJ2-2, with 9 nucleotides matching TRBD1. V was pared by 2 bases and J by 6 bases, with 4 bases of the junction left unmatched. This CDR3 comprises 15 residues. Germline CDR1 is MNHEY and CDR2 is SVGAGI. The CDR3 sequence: CASSYGTGSAGELFF. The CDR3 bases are TGTGCCAGCAGTTACGGGACAGGGTCGGCCGGGGAGCTGTTTTTT.

In DNA form, the CDR3 reads TGTGCCAGCAGCTCGCGAGAGGGGATGAACACTGAAGCTTTCTTT. It is translated as CASSSREGMNTEAFF. The chain recombines TRBV7-9 with TRBJ1-1; TRBD1 is a possible D gene (5 bases). In germline, CDR1 is SEHNR, CDR2 FQNEAQ (reference sequence). The CDR3 covers 15 residues. V lost 4 bases, J lost 0 bases, and 12 bases lay in between.

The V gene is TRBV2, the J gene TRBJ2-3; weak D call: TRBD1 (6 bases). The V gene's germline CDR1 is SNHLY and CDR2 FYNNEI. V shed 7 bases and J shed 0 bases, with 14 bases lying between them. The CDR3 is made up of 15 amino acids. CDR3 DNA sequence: TGTGCCAGCACCGCAGGACAGACTAGCACAGATACGCAGTATTTT. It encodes CASTAGQTSTDTQYF.

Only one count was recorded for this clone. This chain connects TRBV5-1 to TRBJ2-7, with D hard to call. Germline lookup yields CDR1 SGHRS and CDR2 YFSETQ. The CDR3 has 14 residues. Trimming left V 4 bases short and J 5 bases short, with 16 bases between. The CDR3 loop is CASSTTQAGDEQYF. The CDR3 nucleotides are TGCGCCAGCAGCACCACGCAGGCCGGCGACGAGCAGTACTTC.

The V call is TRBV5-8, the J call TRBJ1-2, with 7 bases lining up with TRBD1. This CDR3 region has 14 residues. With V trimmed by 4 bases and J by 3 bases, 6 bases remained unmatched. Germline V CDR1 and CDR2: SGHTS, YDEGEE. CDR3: CASSKGQNYYGYTF. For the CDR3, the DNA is TGTGCCAGCAGCAAGGGACAGAATTACTATGGCTACACCTTC. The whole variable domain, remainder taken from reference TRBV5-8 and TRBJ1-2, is EAGVTQSPTHLIKTRGQQATLRCSPISGHTSVYWYQQALGLGLQFLLWYDEGEERNRGNFPPRFSGRQFPNYSSELNVNALELEDSALYLCASSKGQNYYGYTFGSGTRLTVV.

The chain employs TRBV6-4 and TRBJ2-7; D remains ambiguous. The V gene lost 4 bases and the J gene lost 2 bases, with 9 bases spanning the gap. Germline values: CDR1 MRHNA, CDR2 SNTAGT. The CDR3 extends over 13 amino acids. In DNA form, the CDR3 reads TGTGCCAGCAGTGGCTCCTTTGCCTACGAGCAGTACTTC. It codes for CASSGSFAYEQYF.

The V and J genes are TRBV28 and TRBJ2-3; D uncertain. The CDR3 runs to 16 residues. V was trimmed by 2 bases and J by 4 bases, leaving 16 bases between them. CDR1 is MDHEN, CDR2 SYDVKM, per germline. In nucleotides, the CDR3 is TGTGCCAGCAGTTTACAGAGACATGCTGGGCCAGATACGCAGTATTTT. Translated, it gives CASSLQRHAGPDTQYF.

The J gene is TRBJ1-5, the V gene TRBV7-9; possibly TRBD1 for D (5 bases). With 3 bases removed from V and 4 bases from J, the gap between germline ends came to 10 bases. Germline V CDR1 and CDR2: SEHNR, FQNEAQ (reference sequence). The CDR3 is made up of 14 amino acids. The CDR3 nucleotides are TGTGCCAGCAGCTTGGGGCGGATGAATCAGCCCCAGCATTTT. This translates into CASSLGRMNQPQHF.

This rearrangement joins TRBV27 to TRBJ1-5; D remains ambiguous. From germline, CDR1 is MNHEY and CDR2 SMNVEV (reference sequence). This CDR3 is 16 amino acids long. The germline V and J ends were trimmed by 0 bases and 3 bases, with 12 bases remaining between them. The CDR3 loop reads CASSLSFGEVNQPQHF. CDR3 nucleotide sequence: TGTGCCAGCAGTTTATCGTTCGGTGAGGTCAATCAGCCCCAGCATTTT.

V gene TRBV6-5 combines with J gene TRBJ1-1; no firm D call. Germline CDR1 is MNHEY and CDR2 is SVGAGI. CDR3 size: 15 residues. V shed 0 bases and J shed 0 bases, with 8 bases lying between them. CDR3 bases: TGTGCCAGCAGTTACTCGTACTATCTGAACACTGAAGCTTTCTTT. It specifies CASSYSYYLNTEAFF.

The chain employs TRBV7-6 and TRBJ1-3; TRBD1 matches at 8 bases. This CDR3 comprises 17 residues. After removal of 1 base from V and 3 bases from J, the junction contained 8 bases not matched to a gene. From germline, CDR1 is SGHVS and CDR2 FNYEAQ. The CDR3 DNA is TGTGCCAGCAGCTTAGAGGCAGGGGGCGCTTATGGAAACACCATATATTTT. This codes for CASSLEAGGAYGNTIYF.

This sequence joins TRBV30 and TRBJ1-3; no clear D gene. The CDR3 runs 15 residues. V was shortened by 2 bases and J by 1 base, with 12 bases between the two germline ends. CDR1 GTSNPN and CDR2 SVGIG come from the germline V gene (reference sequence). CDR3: CAWSPGVGSGNTIYF. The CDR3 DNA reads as TGTGCCTGGAGTCCAGGAGTGGGATCTGGAAACACCATATATTTT.

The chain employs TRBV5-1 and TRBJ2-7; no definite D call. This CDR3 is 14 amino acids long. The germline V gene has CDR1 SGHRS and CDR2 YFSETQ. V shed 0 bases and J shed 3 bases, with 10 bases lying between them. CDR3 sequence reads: CASSLGRRSYEQYF. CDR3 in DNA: TGCGCCAGCAGCTTGGGCCGTAGGAGCTACGAGCAGTACTTC. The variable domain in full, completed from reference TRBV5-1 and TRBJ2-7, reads KAGVTQTPRYLIKTRGQQVTLSCSPISGHRSVSWYQQTPGQGLQFLFEYFSETQRNKGNFPGRFSGRQFSNSRSEMNVSTLELGDSALYLCASSLGRRSYEQYFGPGTRLTVT.

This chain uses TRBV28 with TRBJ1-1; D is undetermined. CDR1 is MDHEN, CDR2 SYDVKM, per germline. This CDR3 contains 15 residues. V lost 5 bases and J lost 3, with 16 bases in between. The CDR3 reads CASSPWPGADTEAFF. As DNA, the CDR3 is TGTGCCAGCAGTCCCTGGCCCGGCGCCGACACTGAAGCTTTCTTT.

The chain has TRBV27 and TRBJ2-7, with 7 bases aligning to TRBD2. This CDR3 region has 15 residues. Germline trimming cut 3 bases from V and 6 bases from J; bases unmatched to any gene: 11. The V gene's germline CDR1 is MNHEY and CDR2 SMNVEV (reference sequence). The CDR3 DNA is TGTGCCAGCAGTTTCGGGGGAGGGCCTTGGAGCGAGCAGTACTTC. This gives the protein CASSFGGGPWSEQYF.

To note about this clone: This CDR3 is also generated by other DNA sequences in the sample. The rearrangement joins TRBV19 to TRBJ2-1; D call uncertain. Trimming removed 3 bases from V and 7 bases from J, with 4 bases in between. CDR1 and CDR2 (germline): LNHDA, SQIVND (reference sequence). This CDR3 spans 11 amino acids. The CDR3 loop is CASSIMNEQFF. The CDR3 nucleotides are TGTGCCAGTAGTATCATGAATGAGCAGTTCTTC.

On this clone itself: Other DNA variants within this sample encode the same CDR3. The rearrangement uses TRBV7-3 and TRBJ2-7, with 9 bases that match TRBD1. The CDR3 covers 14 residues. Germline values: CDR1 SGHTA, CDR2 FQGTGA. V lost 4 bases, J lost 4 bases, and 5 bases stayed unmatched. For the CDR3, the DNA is TGTGCCAGCAGCTCCCGGGACAGGGTATACGAGCAGTACTTC. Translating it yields CASSSRDRVYEQYF.

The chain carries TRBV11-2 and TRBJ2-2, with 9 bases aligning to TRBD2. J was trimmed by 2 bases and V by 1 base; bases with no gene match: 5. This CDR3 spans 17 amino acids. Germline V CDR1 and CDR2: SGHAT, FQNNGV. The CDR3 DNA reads TGTGCCAGCAGCTTAGTTGCGGGGGGGCCCAACACCGGGGAGCTGTTTTTT. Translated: CASSLVAGGPNTGELFF.

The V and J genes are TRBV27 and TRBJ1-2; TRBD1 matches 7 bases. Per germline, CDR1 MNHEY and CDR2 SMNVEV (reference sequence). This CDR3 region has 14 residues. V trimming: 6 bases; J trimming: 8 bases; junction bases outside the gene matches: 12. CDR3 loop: CASSPVQGLRGYTF. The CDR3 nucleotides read TGTGCCAGCAGCCCAGTACAGGGGTTAAGGGGCTACACCTTC.